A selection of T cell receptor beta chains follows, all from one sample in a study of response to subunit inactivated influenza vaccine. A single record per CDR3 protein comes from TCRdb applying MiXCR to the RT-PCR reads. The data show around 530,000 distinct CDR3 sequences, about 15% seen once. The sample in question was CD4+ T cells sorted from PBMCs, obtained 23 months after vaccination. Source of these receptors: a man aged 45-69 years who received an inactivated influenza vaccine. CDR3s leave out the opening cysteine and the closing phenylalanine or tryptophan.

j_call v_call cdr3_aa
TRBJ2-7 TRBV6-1 ASTYGRNRDYEQY
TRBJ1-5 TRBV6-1 ASGADFNQPQH
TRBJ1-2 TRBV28 ASSWGQGWSGYT
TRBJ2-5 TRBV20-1 SARDTLGTLTQY
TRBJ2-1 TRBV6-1 ASSINNYNEQF
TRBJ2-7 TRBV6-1 ASSERGDEQY
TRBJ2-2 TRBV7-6 ASSLIGTDLPRGLF
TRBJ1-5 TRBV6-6 ASSYQVHQPQH
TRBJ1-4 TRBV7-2 ASSSPPGGATNEKLF
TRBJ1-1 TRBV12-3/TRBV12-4 ASSLYGSPGGQPF
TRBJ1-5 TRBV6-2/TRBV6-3 ASSRQGAQPQH
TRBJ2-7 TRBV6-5 ASSYSGTGLAGDEQY
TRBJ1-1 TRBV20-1 SARELGASTEAF
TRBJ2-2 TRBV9 ASSVQGGRTGELF
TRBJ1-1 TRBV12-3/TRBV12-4 ASSFEGLKSEAF
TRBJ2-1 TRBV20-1 SYSGSGSGHEQF